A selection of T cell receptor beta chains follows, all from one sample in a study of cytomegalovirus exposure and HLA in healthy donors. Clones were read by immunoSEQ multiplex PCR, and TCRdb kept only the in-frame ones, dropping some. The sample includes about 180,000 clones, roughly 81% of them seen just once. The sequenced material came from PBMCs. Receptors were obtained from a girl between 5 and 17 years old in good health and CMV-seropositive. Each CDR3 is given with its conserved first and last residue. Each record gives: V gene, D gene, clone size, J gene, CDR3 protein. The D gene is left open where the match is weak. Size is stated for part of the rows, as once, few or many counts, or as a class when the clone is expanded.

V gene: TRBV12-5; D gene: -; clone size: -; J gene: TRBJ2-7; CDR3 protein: CASAPPGSSYEQYF
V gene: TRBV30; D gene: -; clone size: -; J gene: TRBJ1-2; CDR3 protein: CAWARAGANYGYTF
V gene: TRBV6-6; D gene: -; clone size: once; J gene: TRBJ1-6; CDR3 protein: CASTPAGVRDRSPLHF
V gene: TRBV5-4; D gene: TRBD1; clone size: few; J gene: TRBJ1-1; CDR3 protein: CASRLGQINTEAFF
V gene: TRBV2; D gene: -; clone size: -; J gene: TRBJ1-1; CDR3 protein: CGRVSNTEAFF
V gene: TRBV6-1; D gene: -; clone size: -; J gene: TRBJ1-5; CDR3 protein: CASSDQGSYNQPQHF
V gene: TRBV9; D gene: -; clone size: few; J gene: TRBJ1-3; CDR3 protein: CASSPGATSSGNTIYF
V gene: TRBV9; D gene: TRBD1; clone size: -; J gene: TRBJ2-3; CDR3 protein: CASSVGQGHDTDTQYF
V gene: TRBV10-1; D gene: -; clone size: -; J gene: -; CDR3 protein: CASSDGDEQYF
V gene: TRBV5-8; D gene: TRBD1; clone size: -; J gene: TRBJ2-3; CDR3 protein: CASSSKMTGMGQYF
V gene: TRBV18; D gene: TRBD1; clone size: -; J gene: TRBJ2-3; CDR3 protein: CASSLQGQGATDTQYF
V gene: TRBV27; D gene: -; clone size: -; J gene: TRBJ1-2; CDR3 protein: CASSLSGDYGYTF
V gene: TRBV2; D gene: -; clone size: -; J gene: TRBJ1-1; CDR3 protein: CAPGRRGNTEAFF
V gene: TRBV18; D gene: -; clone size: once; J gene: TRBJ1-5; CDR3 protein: CASSANTAYSNQPQHF
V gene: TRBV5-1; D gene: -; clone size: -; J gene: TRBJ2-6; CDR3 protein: CASSPGPVSGANVLTF
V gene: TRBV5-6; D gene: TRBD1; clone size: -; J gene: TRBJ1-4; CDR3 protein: CASGWGTANEKLFF
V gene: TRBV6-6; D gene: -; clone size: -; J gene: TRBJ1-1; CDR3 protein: CASIGTGVTEAFF
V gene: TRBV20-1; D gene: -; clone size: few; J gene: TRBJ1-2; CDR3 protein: CSAGGHDYTF
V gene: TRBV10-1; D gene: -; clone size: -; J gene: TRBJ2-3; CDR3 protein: CASSESKVGGDTDTQYF
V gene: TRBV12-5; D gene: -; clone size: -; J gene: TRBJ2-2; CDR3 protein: CASGLVQGRVTGELFF
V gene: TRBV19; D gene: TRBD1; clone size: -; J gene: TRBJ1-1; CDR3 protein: CASSMADRDLDEAFF
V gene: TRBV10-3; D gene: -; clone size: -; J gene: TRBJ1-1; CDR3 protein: CAISEGRGGNTEAFF
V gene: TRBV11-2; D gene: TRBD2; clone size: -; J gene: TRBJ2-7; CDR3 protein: CASSLKGLADEQYF
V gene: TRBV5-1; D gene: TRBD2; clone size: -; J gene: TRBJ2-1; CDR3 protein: CASSFIPSGGQINEQFF
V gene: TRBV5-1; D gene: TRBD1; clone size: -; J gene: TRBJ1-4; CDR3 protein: CASSSGTGVEKLFF
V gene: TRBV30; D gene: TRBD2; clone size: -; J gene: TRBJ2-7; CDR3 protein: CAWSVPQRGQYEQYF
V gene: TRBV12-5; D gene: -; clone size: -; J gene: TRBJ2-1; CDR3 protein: CASGYGDFYNEQFF
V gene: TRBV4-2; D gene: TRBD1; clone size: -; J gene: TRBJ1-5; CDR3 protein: CASSHHGTDQPQHF
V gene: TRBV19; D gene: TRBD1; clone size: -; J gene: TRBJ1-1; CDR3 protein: CASSMGDRATEAFF
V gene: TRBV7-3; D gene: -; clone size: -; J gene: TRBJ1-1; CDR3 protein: CASTAGTNTEAFF
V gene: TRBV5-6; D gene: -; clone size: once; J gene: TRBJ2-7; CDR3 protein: CASSIGGPSYEQYF
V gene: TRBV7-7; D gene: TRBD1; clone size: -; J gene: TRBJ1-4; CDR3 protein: CASSSGGTNEKLFF
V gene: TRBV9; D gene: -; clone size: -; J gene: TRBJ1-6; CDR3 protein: CASSVEQDNSPLHF
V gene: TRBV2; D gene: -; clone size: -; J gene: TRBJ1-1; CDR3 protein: CASSQVGNTEAFF
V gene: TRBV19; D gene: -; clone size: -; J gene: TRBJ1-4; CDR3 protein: CATSDQINEKLFF
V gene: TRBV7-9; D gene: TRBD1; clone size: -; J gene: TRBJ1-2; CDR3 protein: CASNKPPGQGNYGYTF
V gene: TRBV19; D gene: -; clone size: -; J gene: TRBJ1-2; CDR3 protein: CASNRANYGYTF
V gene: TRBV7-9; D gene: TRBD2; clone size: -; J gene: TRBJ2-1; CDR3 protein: CASSLGRGGLNEQFF
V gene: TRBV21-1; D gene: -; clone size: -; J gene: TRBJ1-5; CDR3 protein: CASSEPTGWPQHF
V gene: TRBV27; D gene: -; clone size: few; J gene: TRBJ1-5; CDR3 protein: CASSEFREVSNQPQHF
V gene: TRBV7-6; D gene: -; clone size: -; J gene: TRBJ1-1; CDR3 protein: CASSLQENTEAFF
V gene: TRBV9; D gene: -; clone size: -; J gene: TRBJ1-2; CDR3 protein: CASSVGARGQRKGYTF
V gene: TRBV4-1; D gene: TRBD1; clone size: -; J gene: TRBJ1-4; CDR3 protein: CASSQGQGTNEKLFF
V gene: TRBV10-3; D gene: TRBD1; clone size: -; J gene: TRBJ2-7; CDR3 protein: CAISESRQGYEQYF
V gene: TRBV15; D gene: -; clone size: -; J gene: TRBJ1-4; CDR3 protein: CATSRGRNEKLFF